This TCR beta chain was found in a study of Ad26.COV2.S vaccination and SARS-CoV-2 variants. Study-level findings and limits: Similar non-spike TCR breadth was seen in vaccine and placebo recipients. Reported post-vaccination CD8+ and CD4+ T cell responses to spike showed substantial breadth.

With respect to this clone: Its target is not known.

The CDR3 has 15 residues. The germline V and J ends were trimmed by 0 bases and 2 bases, with 8 bases remaining between them. CDR1 and CDR2 from the germline V gene are SGHAT and FQNNGV. The method was immunoSEQ multiplex PCR; TCRdb's version includes in-frame clones alone and lacks a portion of them. In the table there are 300,000 to 400,000 clones, under 95% of which are singletons. The clonotype was recovered from a human donor who had recovered from COVID-19. The sample in question was peripheral blood, obtained after recovery from COVID-19. V and J are TRBV11-2 and TRBJ1-5; TRBD1 is a possible D gene (6 bases). The CDR3 is CASSLDEGGNQPQHF. Written as DNA, the CDR3 is TGTGCCAGCAGCTTAGATGAGGGGGGCAATCAGCCCCAGCATTTT.